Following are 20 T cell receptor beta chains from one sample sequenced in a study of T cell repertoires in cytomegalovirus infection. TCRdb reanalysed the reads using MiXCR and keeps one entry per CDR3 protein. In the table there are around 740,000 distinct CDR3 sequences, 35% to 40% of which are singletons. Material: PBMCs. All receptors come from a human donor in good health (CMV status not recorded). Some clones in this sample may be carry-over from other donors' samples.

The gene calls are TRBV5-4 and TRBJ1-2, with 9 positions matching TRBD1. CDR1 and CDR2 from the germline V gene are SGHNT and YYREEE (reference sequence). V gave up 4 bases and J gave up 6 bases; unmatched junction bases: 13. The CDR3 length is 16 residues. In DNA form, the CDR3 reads TGTGCCAGCAGCGATCATGGAACAGGGGGCAGGAATGGCTACACCTTC. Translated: CASSDHGTGGRNGYTF.

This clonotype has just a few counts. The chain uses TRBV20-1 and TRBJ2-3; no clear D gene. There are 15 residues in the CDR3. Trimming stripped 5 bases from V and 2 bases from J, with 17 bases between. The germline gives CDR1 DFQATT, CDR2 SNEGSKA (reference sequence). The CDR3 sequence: CSAPKLAESTDTQYF. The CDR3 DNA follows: TGCAGTGCTCCGAAGCTGGCGGAGTCCACAGATACGCAGTATTTT.

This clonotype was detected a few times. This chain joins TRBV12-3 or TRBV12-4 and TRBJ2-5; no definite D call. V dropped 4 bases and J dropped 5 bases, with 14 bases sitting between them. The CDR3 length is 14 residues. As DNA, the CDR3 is TGTGCCAGCAGTTGGGCCTTGGTTACGGAGACCCAGTACTTC. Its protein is CASSWALVTETQYF.

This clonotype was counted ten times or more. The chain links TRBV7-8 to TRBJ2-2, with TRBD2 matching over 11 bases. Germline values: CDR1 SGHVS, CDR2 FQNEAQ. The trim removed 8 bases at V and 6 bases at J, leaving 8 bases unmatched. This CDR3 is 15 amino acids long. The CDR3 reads CASRTSGGGAGELFF. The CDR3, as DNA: TGTGCCAGCCGAACTAGCGGGGGAGGGGCCGGGGAGCTGTTTTTT.

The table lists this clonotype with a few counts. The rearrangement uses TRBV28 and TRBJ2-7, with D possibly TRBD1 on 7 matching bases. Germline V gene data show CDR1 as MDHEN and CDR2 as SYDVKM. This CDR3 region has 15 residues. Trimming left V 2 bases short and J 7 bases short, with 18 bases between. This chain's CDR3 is CASSLIVRGVGEQYF. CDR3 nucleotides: TGTGCCAGCAGTTTAATCGTCAGGGGGGTGGGTGAGCAGTACTTC.

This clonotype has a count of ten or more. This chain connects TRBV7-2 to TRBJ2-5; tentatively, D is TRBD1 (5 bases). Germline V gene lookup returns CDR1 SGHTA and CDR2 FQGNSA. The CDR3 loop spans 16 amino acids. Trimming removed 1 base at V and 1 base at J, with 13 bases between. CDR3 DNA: TGTGCCAGCAGCTTAGAACCCACAGGTAGCCAAGAGACCCAGTACTTC. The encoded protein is CASSLEPTGSQETQYF.

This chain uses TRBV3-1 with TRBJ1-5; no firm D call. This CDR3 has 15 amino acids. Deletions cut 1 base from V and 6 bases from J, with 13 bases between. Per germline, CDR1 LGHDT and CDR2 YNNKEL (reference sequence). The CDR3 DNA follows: TGTGCCAGCAGCCAAGGGCGAGGAGCTGGTCAGCCCCAGCATTTT. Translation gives CASSQGRGAGQPQHF.

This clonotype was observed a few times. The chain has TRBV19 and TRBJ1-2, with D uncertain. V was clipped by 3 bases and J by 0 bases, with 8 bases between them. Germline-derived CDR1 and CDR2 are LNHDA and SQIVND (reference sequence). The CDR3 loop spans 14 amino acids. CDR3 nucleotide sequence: TGTGCCAGTAGTATCCGGTTAGCTAACTATGGCTACACCTTC. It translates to CASSIRLANYGYTF.

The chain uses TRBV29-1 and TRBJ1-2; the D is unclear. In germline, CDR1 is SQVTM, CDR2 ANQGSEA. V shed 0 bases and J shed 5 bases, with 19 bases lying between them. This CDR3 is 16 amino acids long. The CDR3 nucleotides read TGCAGCGTTGAAGAAATAGGCGGGGAGTATTGGTATGGCTACACCTTC. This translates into CSVEEIGGEYWYGYTF.

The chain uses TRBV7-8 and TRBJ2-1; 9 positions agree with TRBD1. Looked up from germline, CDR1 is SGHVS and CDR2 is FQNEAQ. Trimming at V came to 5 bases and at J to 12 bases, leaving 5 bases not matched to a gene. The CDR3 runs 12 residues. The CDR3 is CASSLDRGRQFF. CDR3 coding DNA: TGTGCCAGCAGCCTCGACAGGGGGAGGCAGTTCTTC.

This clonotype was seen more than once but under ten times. The CDR3 reads CASRLGQGVRQPQHF. The CDR3 DNA is TGTGCCAGCAGGCTGGGACAGGGGGTTAGACAGCCCCAGCATTTT. V and J are TRBV28 and TRBJ1-5, with 11 bases identical to TRBD1. With 6 bases clipped from V and 7 bases from J, the junction kept 8 bases outside the gene matches. The CDR3 length is 15 residues. CDR1 is MDHEN and CDR2 is SYDVKM in the germline V gene. The variable domain in full, completed from reference TRBV28 and TRBJ1-5, reads DVKVTQSSRYLVKRTGEKVFLECVQDMDHENMFWYRQDPGLGLRLIYFSYDVKMKEKGDIPEGYSVSREKKERFSLILESASTNQTSMYLCASRLGQGVRQPQHFGDGTRLSIL.

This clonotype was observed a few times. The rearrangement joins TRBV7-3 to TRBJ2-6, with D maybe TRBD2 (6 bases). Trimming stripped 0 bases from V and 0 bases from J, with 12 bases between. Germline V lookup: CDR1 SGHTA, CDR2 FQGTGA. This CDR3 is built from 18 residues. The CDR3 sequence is CASSLTAGRASGANVLTF. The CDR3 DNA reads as TGTGCCAGCAGCTTAACGGCGGGACGAGCCTCTGGGGCCAACGTCCTGACTTTC.

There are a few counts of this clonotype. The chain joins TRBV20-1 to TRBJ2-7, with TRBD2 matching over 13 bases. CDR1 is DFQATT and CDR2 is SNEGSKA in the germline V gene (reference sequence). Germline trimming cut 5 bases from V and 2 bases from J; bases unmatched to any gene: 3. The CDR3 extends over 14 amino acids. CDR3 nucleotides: TGCAGTGCTGCACTAGCGGGGGGGCCCTACGAGCAGTACTTC. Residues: CSAALAGGPYEQYF.

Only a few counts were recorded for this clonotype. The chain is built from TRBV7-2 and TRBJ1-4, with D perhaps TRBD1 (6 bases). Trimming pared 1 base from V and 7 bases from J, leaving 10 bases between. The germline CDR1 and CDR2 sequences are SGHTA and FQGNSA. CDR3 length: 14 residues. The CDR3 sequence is CASSLGVGGEKLFF. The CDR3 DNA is TGTGCCAGCAGCTTAGGCGTAGGGGGTGAAAAACTGTTTTTT.

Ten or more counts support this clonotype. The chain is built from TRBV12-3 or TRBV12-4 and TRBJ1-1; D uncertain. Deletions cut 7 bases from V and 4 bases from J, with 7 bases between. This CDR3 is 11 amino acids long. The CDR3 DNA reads TGTGCCAGCAAGGAGTTCACTGAAGCTTTCTTT. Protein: CASKEFTEAFF.

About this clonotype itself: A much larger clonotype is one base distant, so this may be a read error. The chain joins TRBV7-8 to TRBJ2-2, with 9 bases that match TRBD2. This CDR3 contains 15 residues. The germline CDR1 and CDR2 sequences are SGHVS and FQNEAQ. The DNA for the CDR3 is TGTGCCAGCTGCTTAGCGGGGGTTTTCACCGGGGAGCTGTTTTTT. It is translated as CASCLAGVFTGELFF.

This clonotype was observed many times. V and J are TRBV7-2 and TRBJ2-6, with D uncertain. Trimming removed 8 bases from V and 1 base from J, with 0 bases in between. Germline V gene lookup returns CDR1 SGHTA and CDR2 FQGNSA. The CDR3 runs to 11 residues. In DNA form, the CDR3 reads TGTGCCAGCTCTGGGGCCAACGTCCTGACTTTC. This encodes CASSGANVLTF.

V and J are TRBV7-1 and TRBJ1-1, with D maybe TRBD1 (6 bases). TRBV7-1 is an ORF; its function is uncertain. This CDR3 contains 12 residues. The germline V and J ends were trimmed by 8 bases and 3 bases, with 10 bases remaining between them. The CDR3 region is CASLRTDTEAFF. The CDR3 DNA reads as TGTGCCAGCCTAAGGACAGACACTGAAGCTTTCTTT.

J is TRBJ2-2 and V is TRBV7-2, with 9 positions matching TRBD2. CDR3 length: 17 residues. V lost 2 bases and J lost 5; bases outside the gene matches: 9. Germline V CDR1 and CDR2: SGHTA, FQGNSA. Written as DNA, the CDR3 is TGTGCCAGCAGCTTAACGGTAGCGGGAGTAGGGACCGGGGAGCTGTTTTTT. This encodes CASSLTVAGVGTGELFF. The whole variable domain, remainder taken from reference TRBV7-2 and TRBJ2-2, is GAGVSQSPSNKVTEKGKDVELRCDPISGHTALYWYRQSLGQGLEFLIYFQGNSAPDKSGLPSDRFSAERTGGSVSTLTIQRTQQEDSAVYLCASSLTVAGVGTGELFFGEGSRLTVL.

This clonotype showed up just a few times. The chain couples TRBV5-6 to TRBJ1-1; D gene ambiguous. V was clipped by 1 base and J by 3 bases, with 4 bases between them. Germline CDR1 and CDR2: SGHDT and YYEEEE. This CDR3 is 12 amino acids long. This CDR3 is CASSLLHTEAFF. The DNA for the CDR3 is TGTGCCAGCAGCTTGCTCCACACTGAAGCTTTCTTT.